The 4 T cell receptor beta chains reported below all come from one sample, sequenced in a study of OX40 agonist ivuxolimab in advanced cancers. Method: immunoSEQ multiplex PCR; TCRdb's copy keeps in-frame clones and lacks some. The repertoire consists of tens of thousands of clones, with roughly four fifths occurring once and the leading ten covering around 2%. The sample here was CD4+ or CD8+ T cells sorted from blood, taken in a trial of the OX40 agonist ivuxolimab. The receptors originated from an adult with an advanced solid tumor such as melanoma, head and neck, liver or kidney cancer.

The chain is built from TRBV7-8 and TRBJ2-5; possible D gene TRBD2, 6 bases. CDR1 is SGHVS, CDR2 FQNEAQ, per germline. The CDR3 length is 15 residues. Deletions cut 3 bases from V and 0 bases from J, with 11 bases between. CDR3: CASSFARGYQETQYF. DNA of the CDR3: TGTGCCAGCAGCTTCGCCCGGGGGTACCAAGAGACCCAGTACTTC.

The sample holds one count of this clone. The chain links TRBV19 to TRBJ1-1; D ambiguous. V gave up 4 bases and J gave up 1 base, with 7 bases separating them. The V gene's germline CDR1 is LNHDA and CDR2 SQIVND (reference sequence). The CDR3 contains 13 residues. This CDR3 is CASSRFQNTEAFF. CDR3 DNA sequence: TGTGCCAGTAGTAGGTTCCAGAACACTGAAGCTTTCTTT.

The chain employs TRBV10-3 and TRBJ2-2, with D possibly being TRBD1 (5 bases). The germline V and J ends were trimmed by 4 bases and 3 bases, with 12 bases remaining between them. Germline V gives CDR1 ENHRY, CDR2 SYGVKD. This CDR3 is 15 amino acids long. The CDR3 DNA sequence: TGTGCCATCAGTGGGATCAGGGTTGACACCGGGGAGCTGTTTTTT. Encoded protein: CAISGIRVDTGELFF.

The CDR3 loop reads CASSLPTSYNEQFF. Here the CDR3 DNA reads TGTGCCAGCAGTTTACCCACCTCCTACAATGAGCAGTTCTTC. The chain combines TRBV28 with TRBJ2-1; no clear D gene. V was shortened by 2 bases and J by 0 bases, with 5 bases between the two germline ends. CDR1 is MDHEN and CDR2 is SYDVKM in the germline V gene. The CDR3 covers 14 residues.